This entry describes one T cell receptor beta chain. Original data processing: Nucleated cell counts were estimated from reference gene primer amplification. Some clones are missing from TCRdb's copy, which holds only in-frame ones; the method was immunoSEQ multiplex PCR. The V and J calls and the clone size are those of that table, but D and trimming were determined from the DNA. The data show around 280,000 clones, roughly 85% seen once. Participant-reported clinical history was the basis for cohort assignment. Looked up from germline, CDR1 is LNHDA and CDR2 is SQIVND (reference sequence). V gave up 9 bases and J gave up 3 bases, with 12 bases separating them. The CDR3 is 13 amino acids. The entry originates in a study of blood T cell repertoires in COVID-19. Study in general: COVID-19 samples, acute and convalescent, were from the United States, Italy and Spain. Nucleic acid was either cDNA or gDNA, and it came from T cells, B-cell-depleted T cells, or PBMCs.

The sequence derives from a woman aged 40 to 50 who had recovered from COVID-19. The sequencing sample was made of PBMCs or T cells enriched from blood (not recorded which). The chain uses TRBV19 and TRBJ1-5; no definite D call. Written as DNA, the CDR3 is TGTGCCAGCGCCCGGGGTTTCAATCAGCCCCAGCATTTT. It is translated as CASARGFNQPQHF.